These 10 T cell receptor beta chains came from one sample sequenced in a study of blood T cell repertoires in COVID-19. The table came from immunoSEQ multiplex PCR; TCRdb's copy has only in-frame clones and leaves some out. The data contain some 300,000 clones, roughly 89% of them singletons. The sequencing input was PBMCs or T cells enriched from blood (not recorded which). The receptors stem from a woman aged 50 to 65 who had been exposed to COVID-19.

This sequence joins TRBV29-1 and TRBJ1-1; D is unclear. CDR1 is SQVTM, CDR2 ANQGSEA, per germline. The ends were cut back, 4 bases at V and 4 bases at J, with 13 bases in the middle. The CDR3 is made up of 13 amino acids. The CDR3, as DNA: TGCAGCGTTGCCGACGGGGTGGCCACTGAAGCTTTCTTT. Translating it yields CSVADGVATEAFF.

V usage is TRBV7-2 and J usage is TRBJ1-2; no firm D call. The CDR3 covers 14 residues. The germline V gene encodes CDR1 SGHTA and CDR2 FQGNSA. Trimming shortened V by 1 base and J by 2 bases, and 8 bases separated the two germline ends. The DNA of the CDR3 is TGTGCCAGCAGCTTAGATCCACAAAACTATGGCTACACCTTC. Translation gives CASSLDPQNYGYTF.

This chain uses TRBV19 with TRBJ1-2, with 9 bases fitting TRBD1. The V and J ends lost 2 bases and 8 bases, in that order; junction bases with no gene match: 15. The CDR3 covers 17 residues. CDR1 and CDR2 (germline): LNHDA, SQIVND (reference sequence). The CDR3 loop reads CASSISGSGTGIGGYTF. The CDR3 DNA reads as TGTGCCAGTAGTATATCCGGTTCCGGGACAGGGATAGGAGGCTACACCTTC.

The V and J genes are TRBV7-9 and TRBJ2-3; a possible D gene is TRBD2 (7 bases). V was clipped by 2 bases and J by 6 bases, with 15 bases between them. Germline V gene data show CDR1 as SEHNR and CDR2 as FQNEAQ (reference sequence). The CDR3 extends over 15 amino acids. The CDR3 spells CASSLPGGIGDTQYF. The CDR3 region has the DNA TGTGCCAGCAGCTTACCGGGGGGCATTGGGGATACGCAGTATTTT. The variable domain in full, completed from reference TRBV7-9 and TRBJ2-3, reads DTGVSQNPRHKITKRGQNVTFRCDPISEHNRLYWYRQTLGQGPEFLTYFQNEAQLEKSRLLSDRFSAERPKGSFSTLEIQRTEQGDSAMYLCASSLPGGIGDTQYFGPGTRLTVL.

A note on this clone: This sample also contains other DNA sequences that code for the same CDR3. This chain connects TRBV3-1 (or the pseudogene TRBV3-2) to TRBJ2-5, with D possibly TRBD2 on 5 matching bases. The CDR3 spans 14 residues. Germline CDR1 is LGHDT and CDR2 is YNNKEL (reference sequence). With 4 bases removed from V and 1 base from J, the gap between germline ends came to 10 bases. The CDR3 sequence is CASSRPGVQETQYF. The CDR3 DNA sequence: TGTGCCAGCAGCCGTCCCGGGGTCCAAGAGACCCAGTACTTC.

J is TRBJ1-4 and V is TRBV5-1; 7 bases are shared with TRBD1. This CDR3 contains 13 residues. Germline lookup yields CDR1 SGHRS and CDR2 YFSETQ. J gave up 5 bases and V 4 bases, and 2 bases lay outside the gene matches. For the CDR3, the DNA is TGCGCCAGCAGCCTGGGACAGAATGAAAAACTGTTTTTT. Translating it yields CASSLGQNEKLFF.

In DNA form, the CDR3 reads TGTCCGTGCCAGCAGTCCATGACGGGACTGCGAAAAGAAGCAACTAATGAAAAACTGTTTTTT. Amino acid sequence: CPCQQSMTGLRKEATNEKLFF. The chain combines TRBV27 with TRBJ1-4; weak D call: TRBD1 (5 bases). Germline V gene sequence: CDR1 MNHEY, CDR2 SMNVEV (reference sequence). The CDR3 has 21 residues.

The chain recombines TRBV7-8 with TRBJ1-2; possible D gene TRBD1, 6 bases. From germline, CDR1 is SGHVS and CDR2 FQNEAQ. Trimming removed 4 bases at V and 3 bases at J, with 9 bases between. This CDR3 is built from 13 residues. In DNA, the CDR3 is TGTGCCAGCAGCTCGAGGACAGACTATGGCTACACCTTC. As protein: CASSSRTDYGYTF.

This chain uses TRBV19 with TRBJ2-5, with 7 positions matching TRBD1. This CDR3 comprises 14 residues. The V and J ends lost 5 bases and 1 base, in that order; junction bases with no gene match: 4. Per germline, CDR1 LNHDA and CDR2 SQIVND (reference sequence). The CDR3 DNA is TGTGCCAGTAGTGCCGGGACAGCCCAAGAGACCCAGTACTTC. Translated, it gives CASSAGTAQETQYF.

This chain connects TRBV6-5 to TRBJ1-6, with TRBD1 matching over 7 bases. Germline CDR1 and CDR2: MNHEY and SVGAGI. Losses at the gene ends were 6 bases for V and 14 bases for J; bases not matched to a gene: 10. The CDR3 loop spans 13 amino acids. CDR3 bases: TGTGCCAGCAGAAGACAGGGTCGCGTTACCCTCCACTTT. Its protein is CASRRQGRVTLHF.